This note documents a single T cell receptor beta chain sequence. This entry is derived from a study of blood T cell repertoires in COVID-19. Produced via immunoSEQ multiplex PCR; TCRdb's table is partial and in-frame only. The sample lists just over 350,000 clones, roughly 87% seen once, with approximately 3% in the top ten. The CDR3 consists of 13 residues. Trimming left V 6 bases short and J 2 bases short, with 11 bases between. Germline loops: CDR1 MDHEN, CDR2 SYDVKM. Specimen: PBMCs or T cells enriched from blood (not recorded which). The receptor's source is a woman under 40 who had recovered from COVID-19. This chain connects TRBV28 to TRBJ2-7, with no clear D. As DNA, the CDR3 is TGTGCCAGCAGCGACTCGGCAACCTACGAGCAGTACTTC. This gives the protein CASSDSATYEQYF.